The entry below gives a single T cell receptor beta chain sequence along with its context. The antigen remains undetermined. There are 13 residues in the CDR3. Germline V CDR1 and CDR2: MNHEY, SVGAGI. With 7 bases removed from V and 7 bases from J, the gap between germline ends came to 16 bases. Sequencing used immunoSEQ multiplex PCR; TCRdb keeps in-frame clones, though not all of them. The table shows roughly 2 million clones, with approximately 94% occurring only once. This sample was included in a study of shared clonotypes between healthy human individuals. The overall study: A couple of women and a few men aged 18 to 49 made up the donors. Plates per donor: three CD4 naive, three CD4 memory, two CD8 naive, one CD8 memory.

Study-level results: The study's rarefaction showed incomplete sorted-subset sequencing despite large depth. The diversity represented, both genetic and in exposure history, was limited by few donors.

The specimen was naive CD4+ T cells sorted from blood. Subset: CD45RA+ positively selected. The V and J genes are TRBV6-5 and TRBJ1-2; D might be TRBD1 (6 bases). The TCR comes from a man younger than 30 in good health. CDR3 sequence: CASTRKGGSGYTF. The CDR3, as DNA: TGTGCCAGCACCCGGAAAGGGGGGTCTGGCTACACCTTC.